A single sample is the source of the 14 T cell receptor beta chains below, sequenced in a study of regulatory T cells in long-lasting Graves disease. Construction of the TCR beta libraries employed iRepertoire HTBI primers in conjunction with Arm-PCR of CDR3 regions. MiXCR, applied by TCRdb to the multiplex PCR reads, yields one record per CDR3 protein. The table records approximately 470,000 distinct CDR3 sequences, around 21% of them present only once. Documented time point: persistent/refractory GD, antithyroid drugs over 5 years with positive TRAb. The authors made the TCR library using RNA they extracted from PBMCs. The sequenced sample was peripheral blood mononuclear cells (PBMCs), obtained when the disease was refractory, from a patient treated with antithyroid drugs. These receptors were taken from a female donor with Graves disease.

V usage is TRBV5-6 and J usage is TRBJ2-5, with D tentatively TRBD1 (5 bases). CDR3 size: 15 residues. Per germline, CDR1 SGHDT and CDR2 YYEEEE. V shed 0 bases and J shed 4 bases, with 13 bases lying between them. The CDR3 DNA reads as TGTGCCAGCAGCTTGGTCGACCAAAGGGGAGAGACCCAGTACTTC. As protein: CASSLVDQRGETQYF. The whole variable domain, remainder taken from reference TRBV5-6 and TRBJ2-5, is DAGVTQSPTHLIKTRGQQVTLRCSPKSGHDTVSWYQQALGQGPQFIFQYYEEEERQRGNFPDRFSGHQFPNYSSELNVNALLLGDSALYLCASSLVDQRGETQYFGPGTRLLVL.

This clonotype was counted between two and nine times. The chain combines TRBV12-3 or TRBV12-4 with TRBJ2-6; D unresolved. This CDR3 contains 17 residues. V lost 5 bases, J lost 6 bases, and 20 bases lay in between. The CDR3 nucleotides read TGTGCCAGCAGTCCAGACGACGGGCCCGTGACGGCCAACGTCCTGACTTTC. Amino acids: CASSPDDGPVTANVLTF.

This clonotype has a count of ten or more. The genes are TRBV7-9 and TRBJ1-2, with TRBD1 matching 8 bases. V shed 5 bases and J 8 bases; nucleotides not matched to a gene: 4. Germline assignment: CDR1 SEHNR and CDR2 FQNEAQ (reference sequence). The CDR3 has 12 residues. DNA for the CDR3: TGTGCCAGCAGCCGACAGGGGAGGGGCTACACCTTC. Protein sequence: CASSRQGRGYTF.

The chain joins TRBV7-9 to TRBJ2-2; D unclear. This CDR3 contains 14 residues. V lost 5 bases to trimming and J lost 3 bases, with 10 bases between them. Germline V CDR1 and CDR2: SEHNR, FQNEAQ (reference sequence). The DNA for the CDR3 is TGTGCCAGCAGCCCCACCCCAGACACCGGGGAGCTGTTTTTT. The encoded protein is CASSPTPDTGELFF.

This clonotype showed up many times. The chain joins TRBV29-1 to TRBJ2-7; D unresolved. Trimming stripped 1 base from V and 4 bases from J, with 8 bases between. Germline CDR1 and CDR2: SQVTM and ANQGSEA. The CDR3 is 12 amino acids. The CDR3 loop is CSVEGSPYEQYF. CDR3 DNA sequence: TGCAGCGTTGAAGGTAGTCCGTACGAGCAGTACTTC.

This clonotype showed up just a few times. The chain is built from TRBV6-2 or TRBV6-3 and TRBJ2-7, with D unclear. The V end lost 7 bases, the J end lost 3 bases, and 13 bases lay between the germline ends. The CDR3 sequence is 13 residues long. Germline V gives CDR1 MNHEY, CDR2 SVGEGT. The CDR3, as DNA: TGTGCCAGCACACCAGCTGGGCACTACGAGCAGTACTTC. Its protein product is CASTPAGHYEQYF.

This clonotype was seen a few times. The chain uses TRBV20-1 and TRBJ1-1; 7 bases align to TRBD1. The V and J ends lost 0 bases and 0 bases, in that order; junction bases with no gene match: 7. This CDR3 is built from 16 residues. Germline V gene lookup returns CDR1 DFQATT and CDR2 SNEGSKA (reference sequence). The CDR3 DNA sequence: TGCAGTGCTAGAGATCTAGGTAGGGGGCTGAACACTGAAGCTTTCTTT. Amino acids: CSARDLGRGLNTEAFF.

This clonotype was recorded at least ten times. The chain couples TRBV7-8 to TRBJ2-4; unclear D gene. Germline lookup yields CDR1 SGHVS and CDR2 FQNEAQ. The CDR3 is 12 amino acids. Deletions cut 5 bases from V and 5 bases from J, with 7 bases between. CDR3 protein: CASSRPENIQYF. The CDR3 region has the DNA TGTGCCAGCAGCAGACCGGAAAACATTCAGTACTTC. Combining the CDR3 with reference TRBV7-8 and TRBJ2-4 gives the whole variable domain GAGVSQSPRYKVAKRGQDVALRCDPISGHVSLFWYQQALGQGPEFLTYFQNEAQLDKSGLPSDRFFAERPEGSVSTLKIQRTQQEDSAVYLCASSRPENIQYFGAGTRLSVL.

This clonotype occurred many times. The CDR3, as DNA: TGTGCCAGCAGCGTAGGGGTAGATTTTATGAACACTGAAGCTTTCTTT. Residues: CASSVGVDFMNTEAFF. V gene TRBV9 combines with J gene TRBJ1-1; D ambiguous. This CDR3 region has 16 residues. Germline CDR1 and CDR2: SGDLS and YYNGEE. Trimming shortened V by 0 bases and J by 0 bases, and 12 bases separated the two germline ends. Full variable domain (remainder filled in from reference TRBV9 and TRBJ1-1): DSGVTQTPKHLITATGQRVTLRCSPRSGDLSVYWYQQSLDQGLQFLIQYYNGEERAKGNILERFSAQQFPDLHSELNLSSLELGDSALYFCASSVGVDFMNTEAFFGQGTRLTVV.

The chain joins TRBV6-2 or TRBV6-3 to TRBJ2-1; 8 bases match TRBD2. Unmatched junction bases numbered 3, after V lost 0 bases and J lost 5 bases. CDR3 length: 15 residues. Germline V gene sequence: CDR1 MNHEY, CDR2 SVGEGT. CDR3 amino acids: CASSYSAGGNNEQFF. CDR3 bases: TGTGCCAGCAGTTACTCGGCGGGAGGTAACAATGAGCAGTTCTTC.

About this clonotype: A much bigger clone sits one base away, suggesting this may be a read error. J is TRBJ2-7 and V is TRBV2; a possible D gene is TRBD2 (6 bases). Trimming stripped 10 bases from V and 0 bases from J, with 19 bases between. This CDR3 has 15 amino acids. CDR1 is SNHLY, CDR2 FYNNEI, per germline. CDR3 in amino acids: CAIRGSSGSSYEQYF. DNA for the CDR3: TGTGCCATCCGCGGAAGTAGCGGAAGCTCCTACGAGCAGTACTTC.

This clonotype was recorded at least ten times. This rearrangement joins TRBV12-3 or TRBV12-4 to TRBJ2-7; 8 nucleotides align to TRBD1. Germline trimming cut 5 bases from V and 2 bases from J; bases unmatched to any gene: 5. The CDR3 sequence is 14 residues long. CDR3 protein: CASSGHRGTYEQYF. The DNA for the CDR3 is TGTGCCAGCAGTGGACACAGGGGGACCTACGAGCAGTACTTC.

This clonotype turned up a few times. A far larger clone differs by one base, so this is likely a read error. CDR3 coding DNA: TGTGCCAGCAGCCGGGGCAGGGGACGGGAACACGAGCAGTACTTC. Its translation is CASSRGRGREHEQYF. The J gene is TRBJ2-7, the V gene TRBV7-9, with D maybe TRBD1 (6 bases). V was cut by 5 bases and J by 5 bases, with 19 bases left in between. The germline V gene has CDR1 SEHNR and CDR2 FQNEAQ (reference sequence). The CDR3 extends over 15 amino acids.

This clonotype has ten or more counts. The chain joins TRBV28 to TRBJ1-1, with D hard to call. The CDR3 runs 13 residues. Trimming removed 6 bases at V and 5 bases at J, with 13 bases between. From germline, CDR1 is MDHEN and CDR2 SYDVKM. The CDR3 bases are TGTGCCAGCAGCTTACGGGTAGGGACTGAAGCTTTCTTT. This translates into CASSLRVGTEAFF.